This T cell receptor beta chain was sequenced for a study of blood T cell repertoires in COVID-19. Across the whole study: PBMCs, B-cell-depleted T cells, or T cells provided the cDNA or gDNA that made up the material.

The length of the CDR3 is 14 residues. Germline V gives CDR1 MDHEN, CDR2 SYDVKM. Trimming took off 4 bases at V and 4 bases at J, with 13 bases between the two ends. Original handling: Quantification of nucleated cells was approximated via reference gene primer amplification. The data were produced by immunoSEQ multiplex PCR, yet TCRdb's version contains in-frame clones alone and is incomplete. Clonal size and the V and J genes are those of that table, whereas D and trimming came from the DNA. The sample has hundreds of thousands of clones, 85% to 90% seen once; the top ten hold 10%. The sequence derives from a woman aged 45-59 years who had recovered from COVID-19. The rearrangement joins TRBV28 to TRBJ1-2; no clear D. Sequencing was performed on PBMCs or T cells enriched from blood (not recorded which). In DNA form, the CDR3 reads TGTGCCAGCAGTTCCTACCCCATAGTCTATGGCTACACCTTC. Translation gives CASSSYPIVYGYTF.